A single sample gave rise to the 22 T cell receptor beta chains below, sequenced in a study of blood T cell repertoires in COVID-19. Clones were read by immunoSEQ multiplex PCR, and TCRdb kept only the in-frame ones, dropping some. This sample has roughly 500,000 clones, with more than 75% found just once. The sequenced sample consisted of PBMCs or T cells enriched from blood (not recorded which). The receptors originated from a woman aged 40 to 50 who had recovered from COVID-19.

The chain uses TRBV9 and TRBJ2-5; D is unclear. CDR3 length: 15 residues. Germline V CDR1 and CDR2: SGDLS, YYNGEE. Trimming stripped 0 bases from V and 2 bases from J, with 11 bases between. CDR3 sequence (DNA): TGTGCCAGCAGCGTAGTGGGCAACAAACAAGAGACCCAGTACTTC. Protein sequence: CASSVVGNKQETQYF.

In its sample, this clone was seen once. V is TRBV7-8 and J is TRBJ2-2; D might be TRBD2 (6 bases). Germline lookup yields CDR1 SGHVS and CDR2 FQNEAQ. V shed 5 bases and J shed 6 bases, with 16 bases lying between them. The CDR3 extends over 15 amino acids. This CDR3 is CASSPSSVRPGELFF. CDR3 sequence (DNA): TGTGCCAGCAGCCCCTCTAGCGTTCGGCCCGGGGAGCTGTTTTTT.

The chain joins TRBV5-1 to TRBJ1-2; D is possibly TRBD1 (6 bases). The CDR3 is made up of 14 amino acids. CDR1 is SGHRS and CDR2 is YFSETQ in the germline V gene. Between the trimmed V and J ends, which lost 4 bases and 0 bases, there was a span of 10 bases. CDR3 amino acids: CASSPDSANYGYTF. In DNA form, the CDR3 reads TGCGCCAGCAGCCCGGACAGCGCTAACTATGGCTACACCTTC.

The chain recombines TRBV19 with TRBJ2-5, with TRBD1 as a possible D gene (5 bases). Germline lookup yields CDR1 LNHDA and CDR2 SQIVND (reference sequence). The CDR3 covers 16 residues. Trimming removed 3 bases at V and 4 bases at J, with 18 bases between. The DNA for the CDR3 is TGTGCCAGTAGTATCCGCCTGGGGCAGGGTGGAGAGACCCAGTACTTC. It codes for CASSIRLGQGGETQYF.

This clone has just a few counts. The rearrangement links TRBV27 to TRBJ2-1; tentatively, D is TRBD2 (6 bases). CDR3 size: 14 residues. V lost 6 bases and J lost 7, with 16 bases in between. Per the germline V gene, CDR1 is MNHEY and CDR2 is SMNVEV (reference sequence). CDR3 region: CASSEKRRGNEQFF. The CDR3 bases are TGTGCCAGCAGCGAAAAGCGGAGGGGTAATGAGCAGTTCTTC.

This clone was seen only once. CDR3 residues: CASSLIAGQTYEQYF. In DNA form, the CDR3 reads TGTGCCAGCAGCCTTATAGCGGGACAAACCTACGAGCAGTACTTC. The chain is built from TRBV11-3 and TRBJ2-7; 8 bases agree with TRBD2. CDR1 is SGHNT, CDR2 YENEEA, per germline. V lost 5 bases to trimming and J lost 2 bases; unmatched junction nucleotides: 8. The CDR3 spans 15 residues.

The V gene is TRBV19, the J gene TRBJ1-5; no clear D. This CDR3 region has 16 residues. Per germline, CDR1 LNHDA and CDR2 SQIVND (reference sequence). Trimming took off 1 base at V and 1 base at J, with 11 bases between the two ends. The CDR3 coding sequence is TGTGCCAGTAGTATAGGGTCGCAGTTAAGCAATCAGCCCCAGCATTTT. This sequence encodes CASSIGSQLSNQPQHF.

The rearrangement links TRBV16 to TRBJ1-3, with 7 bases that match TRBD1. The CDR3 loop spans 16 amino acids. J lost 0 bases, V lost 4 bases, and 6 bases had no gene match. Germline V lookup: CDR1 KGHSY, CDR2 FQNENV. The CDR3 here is CASSPKRGPSGNTIYF. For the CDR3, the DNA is TGTGCCAGCAGCCCAAAGAGGGGGCCCTCTGGAAACACCATATATTTT. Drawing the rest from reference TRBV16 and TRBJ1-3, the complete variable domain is GEEVAQTPKHLVRGEGQKAKLYCAPIKGHSYVFWYQQVLKNEFKFLISFQNENVFDETGMPKERFSAKCLPNSPCSLEIQATKLEDSAVYFCASSPKRGPSGNTIYFGEGSWLTVV.

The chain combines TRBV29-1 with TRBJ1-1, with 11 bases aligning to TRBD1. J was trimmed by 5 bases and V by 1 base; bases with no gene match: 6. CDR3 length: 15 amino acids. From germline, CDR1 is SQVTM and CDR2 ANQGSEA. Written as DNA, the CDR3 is TGCAGCGTTGAAGGGACAGGGGGCGCAGAAACTGAAGCTTTCTTT. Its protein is CSVEGTGGAETEAFF.

The CDR3 is CASSWTSGGVYNEQFF. Written as DNA, the CDR3 is TGTGCCAGCAGTTGGACTAGCGGAGGGGTCTACAATGAGCAGTTCTTC. The chain carries TRBV6-5 and TRBJ2-1; 10 nucleotides line up with TRBD2. V was pared by 4 bases and J by 3 bases, with 6 bases of the junction left unmatched. Germline V gives CDR1 MNHEY, CDR2 SVGAGI. There are 16 residues in the CDR3.

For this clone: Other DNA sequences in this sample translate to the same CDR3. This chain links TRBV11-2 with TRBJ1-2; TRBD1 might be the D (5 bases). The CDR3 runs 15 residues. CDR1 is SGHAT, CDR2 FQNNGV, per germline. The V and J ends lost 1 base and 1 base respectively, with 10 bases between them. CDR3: CASSLGQGFNYGYTF. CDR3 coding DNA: TGTGCCAGCAGCTTAGGGCAGGGTTTTAACTATGGCTACACCTTC.

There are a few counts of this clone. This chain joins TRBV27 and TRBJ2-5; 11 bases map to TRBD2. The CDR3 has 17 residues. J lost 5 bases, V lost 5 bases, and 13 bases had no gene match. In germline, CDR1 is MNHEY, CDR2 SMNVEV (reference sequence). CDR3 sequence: CASSLSGLAVGGETQYF. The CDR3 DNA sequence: TGTGCCAGCAGTCTCTCGGGACTAGCGGTTGGGGGGGAGACCCAGTACTTC.

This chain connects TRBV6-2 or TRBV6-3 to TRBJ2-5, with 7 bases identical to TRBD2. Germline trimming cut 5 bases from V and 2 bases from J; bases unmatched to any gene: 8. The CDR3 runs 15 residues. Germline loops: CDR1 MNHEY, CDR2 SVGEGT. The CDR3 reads CASSASGVPQETQYF. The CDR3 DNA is TGTGCCAGCAGTGCCAGCGGGGTCCCTCAAGAGACCCAGTACTTC.

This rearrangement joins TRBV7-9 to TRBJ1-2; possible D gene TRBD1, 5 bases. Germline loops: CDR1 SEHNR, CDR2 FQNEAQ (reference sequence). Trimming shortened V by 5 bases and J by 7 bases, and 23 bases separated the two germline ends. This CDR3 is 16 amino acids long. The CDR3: CASSPWAAGEGIGYTF. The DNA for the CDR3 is TGTGCCAGCAGCCCTTGGGCGGCGGGGGAGGGAATTGGCTACACCTTC.

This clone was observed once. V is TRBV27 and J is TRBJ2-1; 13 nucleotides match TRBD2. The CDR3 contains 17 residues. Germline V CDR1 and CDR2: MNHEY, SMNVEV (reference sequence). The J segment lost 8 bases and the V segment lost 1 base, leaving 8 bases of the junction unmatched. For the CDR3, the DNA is TGTGCCAGCAGTTTATATGGGGGGACTAGCGGGACCCATGAGCAGTTCTTC. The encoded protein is CASSLYGGTSGTHEQFF.

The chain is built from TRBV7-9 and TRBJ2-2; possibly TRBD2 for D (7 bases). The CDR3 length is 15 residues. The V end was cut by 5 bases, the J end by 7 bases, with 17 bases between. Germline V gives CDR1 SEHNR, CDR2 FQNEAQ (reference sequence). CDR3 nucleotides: TGTGCCAGCAGCACAGGGAGGGGAAGAATCGGGGAGCTGTTTTTT. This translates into CASSTGRGRIGELFF.

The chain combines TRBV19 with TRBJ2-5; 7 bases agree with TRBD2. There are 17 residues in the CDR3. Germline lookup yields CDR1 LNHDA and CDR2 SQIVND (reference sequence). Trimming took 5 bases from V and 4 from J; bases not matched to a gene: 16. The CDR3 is CASSAPRKTSNLETQYF. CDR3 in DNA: TGTGCCAGTAGTGCGCCTCGTAAGACTAGCAACTTAGAGACCCAGTACTTC.

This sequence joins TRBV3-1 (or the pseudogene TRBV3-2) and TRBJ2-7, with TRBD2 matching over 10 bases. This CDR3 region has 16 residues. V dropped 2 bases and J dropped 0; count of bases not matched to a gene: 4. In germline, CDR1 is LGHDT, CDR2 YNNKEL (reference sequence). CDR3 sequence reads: CASSQPASGSSYEQYF. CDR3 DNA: TGTGCCAGCAGCCAACCCGCTAGCGGGAGCTCCTACGAGCAGTACTTC.

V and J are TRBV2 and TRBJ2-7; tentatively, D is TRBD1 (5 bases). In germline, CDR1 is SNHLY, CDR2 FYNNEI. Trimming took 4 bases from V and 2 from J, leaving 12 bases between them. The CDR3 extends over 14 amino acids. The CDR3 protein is CASSGDSTPYEQYF. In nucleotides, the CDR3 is TGTGCCAGCAGTGGCGACAGTACCCCCTACGAGCAGTACTTC. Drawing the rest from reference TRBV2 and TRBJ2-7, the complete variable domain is EPEVTQTPSHQVTQMGQEVILRCVPISNHLYFYWYRQILGQKVEFLVSFYNNEISEKSEIFDDQFSVERPDGSNFTLKIRSTKLEDSAMYFCASSGDSTPYEQYFGPGTRLTVT.

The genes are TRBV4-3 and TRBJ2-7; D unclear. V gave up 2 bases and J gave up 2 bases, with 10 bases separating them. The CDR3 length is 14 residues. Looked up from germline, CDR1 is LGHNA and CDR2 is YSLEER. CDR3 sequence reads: CASSQLQNTYEQYF. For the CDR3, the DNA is TGCGCCAGCAGCCAACTACAGAATACCTACGAGCAGTACTTC.

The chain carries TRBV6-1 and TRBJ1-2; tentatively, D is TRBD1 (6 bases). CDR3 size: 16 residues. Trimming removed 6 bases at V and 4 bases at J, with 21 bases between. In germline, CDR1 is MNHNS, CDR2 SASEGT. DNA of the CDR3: TGTGCCAGCAGGGAAACAGGGATCGGTCGGGTCTATGGCTACACCTTC. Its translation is CASRETGIGRVYGYTF.

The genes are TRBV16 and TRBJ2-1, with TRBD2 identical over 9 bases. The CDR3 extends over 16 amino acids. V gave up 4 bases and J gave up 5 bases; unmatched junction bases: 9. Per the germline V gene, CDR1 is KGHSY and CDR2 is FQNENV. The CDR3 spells CASSPIAGAGDNEQFF. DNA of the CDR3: TGTGCCAGCAGCCCGATAGCGGGAGCGGGGGACAATGAGCAGTTCTTC. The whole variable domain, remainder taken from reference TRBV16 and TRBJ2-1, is GEEVAQTPKHLVRGEGQKAKLYCAPIKGHSYVFWYQQVLKNEFKFLISFQNENVFDETGMPKERFSAKCLPNSPCSLEIQATKLEDSAVYFCASSPIAGAGDNEQFFGPGTRLTVL.